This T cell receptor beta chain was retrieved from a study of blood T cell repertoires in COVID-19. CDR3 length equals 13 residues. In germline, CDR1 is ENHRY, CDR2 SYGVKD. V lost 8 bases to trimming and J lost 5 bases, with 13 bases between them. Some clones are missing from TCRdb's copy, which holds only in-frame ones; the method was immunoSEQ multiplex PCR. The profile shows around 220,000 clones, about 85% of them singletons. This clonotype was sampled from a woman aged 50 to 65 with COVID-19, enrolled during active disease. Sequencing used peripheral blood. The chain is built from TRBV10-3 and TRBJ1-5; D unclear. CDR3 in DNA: TGTGCCATCCGGCGGGTGTTGGATCAGCCCCAGCATTTT. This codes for CAIRRVLDQPQHF.